What follows are 26 T cell receptor beta chains derived from one specimen sequenced in a study of cytomegalovirus exposure and HLA in healthy donors. PCR employed 60 Vbeta and 13 Jbeta primers. The data were produced by immunoSEQ multiplex PCR, yet TCRdb's version contains in-frame clones alone and is incomplete. The sample holds 150,000 to 200,000 clones, about 80% seen once. Sequencing was done on a sample of PBMCs. The source is a man younger than 35 in good health and CMV-seropositive.

Only a few counts were recorded for this clone. The genes are TRBV23-1 and TRBJ1-2; D remains unclear. TRBV23-1 is an ORF for which the function is uncertain. The CDR3 runs 16 residues. The V gene lost 4 bases and the J gene lost 8 bases, with 23 bases spanning the gap. CDR3 amino acids: CASSLPGNRETWGYTF. The DNA for the CDR3 is TGCGCCAGCAGTCTGCCAGGTAATAGGGAGACTTGGGGCTACACCTTC.

This clone was observed a single time. This is likely a read error, given that the CDR3 carries no conserved phenylalanine or tryptophan at its end. CDR3 loop: CASSKQGLQSPLHL. CDR3 coding DNA: TGTGCCAGCAGTAAACAGGGTCTTCAGTCACCCCTCCACCTT. The chain joins TRBV2 to TRBJ1-6; D is perhaps TRBD1 (6 bases). This CDR3 region has 14 residues. Deletions cut 5 bases from V and 10 bases from J, with 15 bases between. From germline, CDR1 is SNHLY and CDR2 FYNNEI.

This chain connects TRBV28 to TRBJ1-2; a possible D gene is TRBD1 (5 bases). The CDR3 has 17 residues. The germline CDR1 and CDR2 sequences are MDHEN and SYDVKM. Trimming cost V 5 bases and J 1 base, with 20 bases left between them. The DNA for the CDR3 is TGTGCCAGCAGTGCTGCTCTGATGGACAATTTTAACTATGGCTACACCTTC. Amino acid sequence: CASSAALMDNFNYGYTF.

This chain uses TRBV7-2 with TRBJ2-2; 7 bases match TRBD1. Germline CDR1 SGHTA, CDR2 FQGNSA. V lost 4 bases and J lost 0; bases outside the gene matches: 8. This CDR3 has 17 amino acids. DNA of the CDR3: TGTGCCAGCAGCTCCCCAGTCGGGACAGCGAACACCGGGGAGCTGTTTTTT. Protein product: CASSSPVGTANTGELFF.

This clone has just a few counts. This chain links TRBV4-1 with TRBJ2-7, with a tentative D call TRBD1 (6 bases). This CDR3 contains 14 residues. Germline V gene data show CDR1 as MGHRA and CDR2 as YSYEKL. Trimming shortened V by 5 bases and J by 5 bases, and 16 bases separated the two germline ends. The CDR3 coding sequence is TGCGCCAGCAGCAATAAGCAGGGGCGGGACGAGCAGTACTTC. Protein sequence: CASSNKQGRDEQYF.

CDR3 nucleotides: TGTGCCAGCAGCGAGGGGGGGCTGTACACCTTC. It codes for CASSEGGLYTF. The J gene is TRBJ1-2, the V gene TRBV9; D perhaps matches TRBD1 (6 bases). The germline gives CDR1 SGDLS, CDR2 YYNGEE. Trimming cost V 3 bases and J 11 bases, with 11 bases left between them. CDR3 length equals 11 residues.

The chain has TRBV6-5 and TRBJ1-1, with 8 bases lining up with TRBD1. Germline V lookup: CDR1 MNHEY, CDR2 SVGAGI. The CDR3 runs 12 residues. Trimming removed 6 bases from V and 7 bases from J; junction bases left unmatched: 4. Here the CDR3 DNA reads TGTGCCAGCAGCAGGACAGGGTTTGAAGCTTTCTTT. Translating gives CASSRTGFEAFF.

The table lists this clone with a few counts. The rearrangement links TRBV25-1 to TRBJ2-1, with 8 positions matching TRBD1. J was trimmed by 4 bases and V by 7 bases; bases with no gene match: 6. This CDR3 is 14 amino acids long. Germline lookup yields CDR1 MGHDK and CDR2 SYGVNS. Here the CDR3 DNA reads TGTGCCAGCACTCCGGGACAGGTATACAATGAGCAGTTCTTC. Its translation: CASTPGQVYNEQFF.

The sample holds a few counts of this clone. The chain has TRBV7-6 and TRBJ2-7, with D maybe TRBD2 (6 bases). Trimming left V 0 bases short and J 1 base short, with 10 bases between. The CDR3 is 15 amino acids. Per the germline V gene, CDR1 is SGHVS and CDR2 is FNYEAQ. The CDR3 DNA is TGTGCCAGCAGCTTAGCAGTGGGGGGATCCTACGAGCAGTACTTC. It yields the protein CASSLAVGGSYEQYF.

V and J are TRBV7-3 and TRBJ1-4; D is possibly TRBD1 (6 bases). The ends were cut back, 5 bases at V and 4 bases at J, with 17 bases in the middle. The CDR3 spans 16 residues. The germline gives CDR1 SGHTA, CDR2 FQGTGA. The CDR3 loop is CASSQDKGVLNEKLFF. DNA of the CDR3: TGTGCCAGCAGCCAAGATAAGGGGGTTCTTAATGAAAAACTGTTTTTT.

This chain connects TRBV9 to TRBJ2-1; 8 nucleotides match TRBD2. The germline V gene encodes CDR1 SGDLS and CDR2 YYNGEE. Losses at the gene ends were 0 bases for V and 9 bases for J; bases not matched to a gene: 8. The CDR3 has 15 residues. CDR3 nucleotides: TGTGCCAGCAGCGTAGGCGGGGGGAACCCCGGTGAGCAGTTCTTC. Its translation: CASSVGGGNPGEQFF.

This chain uses TRBV4-3 with TRBJ2-7; tentatively, D is TRBD2 (6 bases). Germline CDR1 and CDR2: LGHNA and YSLEER. The CDR3 totals 18 residues. V gave up 1 base and J gave up 0 bases, with 19 bases separating them. The CDR3 sequence is CASSQGSRERLGSYEQYF. The DNA for the CDR3 is TGCGCCAGCAGCCAAGGCAGCCGGGAGAGATTGGGCTCCTACGAGCAGTACTTC.

The rearrangement links TRBV7-2 to TRBJ2-5, with D perhaps matching TRBD1 (6 bases). Germline CDR1 is SGHTA and CDR2 is FQGNSA. This CDR3 is built from 15 residues. The V gene lost 0 bases and the J gene lost 5 bases, with 13 bases spanning the gap. The CDR3 nucleotides are TGTGCCAGCAGCTTAGCAGGGACAATCGTGGAGACCCAGTACTTC. As protein: CASSLAGTIVETQYF.

The chain couples TRBV5-1 to TRBJ1-1; 7 bases are a match to TRBD1. The V segment lost 2 bases and the J segment 2 bases; nucleotides outside the gene matches: 3. The CDR3 runs to 14 residues. Germline CDR1 and CDR2: SGHRS and YFSETQ. The CDR3 nucleotides are TGCGCCAGCAGCTTAACAGGGGTTAACACTGAAGCTTTCTTT. It encodes CASSLTGVNTEAFF.

The V call is TRBV5-1, the J call TRBJ2-2; TRBD1 matches 7 bases. This CDR3 comprises 13 residues. The trim removed 3 bases at V and 6 bases at J, leaving 2 bases unmatched. Per germline, CDR1 SGHRS and CDR2 YFSETQ. CDR3 amino acids: CASSSGTAGELFF. The CDR3 DNA follows: TGCGCCAGCAGCTCCGGGACAGCCGGGGAGCTGTTTTTT.

V gene TRBV6-1 combines with J gene TRBJ1-1, with D unresolved. The V gene's germline CDR1 is MNHNS and CDR2 SASEGT. This CDR3 has 15 amino acids. Trimming shortened V by 6 bases and J by 0 bases, and 14 bases separated the two germline ends. CDR3 coding DNA: TGTGCCAGCAGAGGGAGCTTATTAATGAACACTGAAGCTTTCTTT. Its protein product is CASRGSLLMNTEAFF.

V is TRBV30 and J is TRBJ2-7, with 11 nucleotides matching TRBD1. The CDR3 totals 15 residues. Germline V gives CDR1 GTSNPN, CDR2 SVGIG (reference sequence). V lost 0 bases to trimming and J lost 4 bases; unmatched junction nucleotides: 5. The DNA for the CDR3 is TGTGCCTGGAGTGTATTCGGGACAGGGGGATACGAGCAGTACTTC. It yields the protein CAWSVFGTGGYEQYF.

The chain couples TRBV6-1 to TRBJ2-7; possible D gene TRBD1, 5 bases. Germline V gives CDR1 MNHNS, CDR2 SASEGT. There are 14 residues in the CDR3. The V and J ends lost 4 bases and 2 bases respectively, with 12 bases between them. The CDR3 nucleotides are TGTGCCAGCAGTGTTCGGGCAGGGCCCTACGAGCAGTACTTC. Protein product: CASSVRAGPYEQYF.

This clone was seen only once. This chain connects TRBV6-5 to TRBJ2-7, with no clear D. Germline-derived CDR1 and CDR2 are MNHEY and SVGAGI. With 2 bases removed from V and 6 bases from J, the gap between germline ends came to 11 bases. The CDR3 length is 13 residues. In DNA, the CDR3 is TGTGCCAGCAGTTACGCGCCGGTCGGCGAGCAGTACTTC. Protein: CASSYAPVGEQYF.

The V call is TRBV19, the J call TRBJ1-5; no clear D. The ends were cut back, 6 bases at V and 5 bases at J, with 17 bases in the middle. Germline-derived CDR1 and CDR2 are LNHDA and SQIVND (reference sequence). The CDR3 loop spans 15 amino acids. The CDR3 spells CASRGTEKFYQPQHF. Written as DNA, the CDR3 is TGTGCCAGTAGGGGCACAGAGAAATTCTATCAGCCCCAGCATTTT.

The chain joins TRBV5-6 to TRBJ2-3; 11 bases align to TRBD2. The J segment lost 3 bases and the V segment lost 0 bases, leaving 9 bases of the junction unmatched. The CDR3 runs 18 residues. Germline values: CDR1 SGHDT, CDR2 YYEEEE. The CDR3 loop reads CASSLVTSGGKGTDTQYF. DNA for the CDR3: TGTGCCAGCAGCTTGGTTACTAGCGGGGGAAAGGGAACAGATACGCAGTATTTT. The full variable domain, in which reference TRBV5-6 and TRBJ2-3 provide the parts outside the CDR3, is DAGVTQSPTHLIKTRGQQVTLRCSPKSGHDTVSWYQQALGQGPQFIFQYYEEEERQRGNFPDRFSGHQFPNYSSELNVNALLLGDSALYLCASSLVTSGGKGTDTQYFGPGTRLTVL.

This chain joins TRBV19 and TRBJ1-1, with 7 bases matching TRBD1. Trimming at V came to 5 bases and at J to 3 bases, leaving 12 bases not matched to a gene. Germline assignment: CDR1 LNHDA and CDR2 SQIVND (reference sequence). The CDR3 has 16 amino acids. CDR3 protein: CASSRGRGLVDTEAFF. CDR3 in DNA: TGTGCCAGTAGTCGGGGCAGGGGGTTGGTGGACACTGAAGCTTTCTTT.

In this sample, this clone turned up a few times. This chain connects TRBV19 to TRBJ1-1; a possible D gene is TRBD1 (5 bases). In germline, CDR1 is LNHDA, CDR2 SQIVND (reference sequence). V shed 8 bases and J shed 0 bases, with 10 bases lying between them. The CDR3 totals 13 residues. The CDR3: CASGDSLNTEAFF. The CDR3 nucleotides are TGTGCCAGTGGTGACAGCCTGAACACTGAAGCTTTCTTT. Filled out from reference TRBV19 and TRBJ1-1, the complete variable domain reads DGGITQSPKYLFRKEGQNVTLSCEQNLNHDAMYWYRQDPGQGLRLIYYSQIVNDFQKGDIAEGYSVSREKKESFPLTVTSAQKNPTAFYLCASGDSLNTEAFFGQGTRLTVV.

Note on this clone: Distinct nucleotide sequences in the sample also encode this CDR3. The chain is built from TRBV27 and TRBJ1-5, with a possible D match to TRBD1 (5 bases). Germline CDR1 is MNHEY and CDR2 is SMNVEV (reference sequence). V was clipped by 3 bases and J by 2 bases, with 5 bases between them. The CDR3 covers 13 residues. The CDR3 loop reads CASSFRGNQPQHF. The CDR3 DNA reads as TGTGCCAGCAGTTTCAGGGGCAATCAGCCCCAGCATTTT.

This chain uses TRBV27 with TRBJ2-1; TRBD1 aligns across 7 bases. The CDR3 is 17 amino acids. V trimming: 6 bases; J trimming: 1 base; junction bases outside the gene matches: 12. Germline assignment: CDR1 MNHEY and CDR2 SMNVEV (reference sequence). The CDR3 DNA reads as TGTGCCAGCAGCCGAATTCCCACAGGGGATTCCTACAATGAGCAGTTCTTC. Its protein product is CASSRIPTGDSYNEQFF.

The V gene is TRBV11-3, the J gene TRBJ1-1; the D is unclear. CDR1 SGHNT and CDR2 YENEEA come from the germline V gene. Trimming removed 1 base at V and 2 bases at J, with 17 bases between. The CDR3 consists of 17 residues. DNA of the CDR3: TGTGCCAGCAGCTTAGCTCCCCGGGGAGGCCTTAACACTGAAGCTTTCTTT. Protein product: CASSLAPRGGLNTEAFF.